These 24 T cell receptor beta chains came from one sample sequenced in a study of T-cell reconstitution after alpha-beta-depleted transplantation in children. Library preparation (for TCRbeta) was performed with unique molecular identifiers. TCRdb re-called the PCR reads through MiXCR, storing one row per CDR3 protein. This table has 800,000 to 1,000,000 distinct CDR3 sequences, about 29% appearing once. The sequencing used PBMCs, mostly from graft donor cells, collected 360 days after TCRalphabeta/CD19-depleted stem cell transplant. These receptor sequences come from a boy under three years old who had a stem cell transplant for SCID, so the T cells may come from the graft donor.

This clonotype turned up a few times. The chain combines TRBV18 with TRBJ2-7; D gene unclear. Germline V CDR1 and CDR2: KGHSH, LQKENI. This CDR3 is 14 amino acids long. V lost 3 bases and J 5 bases, leaving 14 bases between the germline ends. Written as DNA, the CDR3 is TGTGCCAGCTCACCCACTGCCACTCACAACGAGCAGTACTTC. Amino acid sequence: CASSPTATHNEQYF. Complete variable domain (other parts from reference TRBV18 and TRBJ2-7): NAGVMQNPRHLVRRRGQEARLRCSPMKGHSHVYWYRQLPEEGLKFMVYLQKENIIDESGMPKERFSAEFPKEGPSILRIQQVVRGDSAAYFCASSPTATHNEQYFGPGTRLTVT.

The V call is TRBV10-3, the J call TRBJ1-1; no reliable D call. V was shortened by 3 bases and J by 5 bases, with 4 bases between the two germline ends. CDR1 is ENHRY, CDR2 SYGVKD, per germline. CDR3 length: 11 amino acids. The CDR3 region is CAISDGTEAFF. The DNA of the CDR3 is TGTGCCATCAGTGATGGGACTGAAGCTTTCTTT.

This clonotype was observed a handful of times. The chain combines TRBV18 with TRBJ2-7; D is perhaps TRBD1 (6 bases). The CDR3 contains 13 residues. CDR1 KGHSH and CDR2 LQKENI come from the germline V gene. V gave up 3 bases and J gave up 7 bases, with 13 bases separating them. The chain's CDR3 is CASSPGQMGEQYF. The CDR3 nucleotides are TGTGCCAGCTCACCGGGACAAATGGGAGAGCAGTACTTC. The full variable domain, its missing parts supplied by reference TRBV18 and TRBJ2-7, is NAGVMQNPRHLVRRRGQEARLRCSPMKGHSHVYWYRQLPEEGLKFMVYLQKENIIDESGMPKERFSAEFPKEGPSILRIQQVVRGDSAAYFCASSPGQMGEQYFGPGTRLTVT.

V is TRBV24-1 and J is TRBJ2-2; D is possibly TRBD1 (5 bases). Germline values: CDR1 KGHDR, CDR2 SFDVKD. The CDR3 spans 14 residues. The V gene lost 4 bases and the J gene lost 1 base, with 6 bases spanning the gap. The CDR3, as DNA: TGTGCCACCAGTGAGGACAAGAACACCGGGGAGCTGTTTTTT. Protein: CATSEDKNTGELFF.

The gene calls are TRBV11-2 and TRBJ2-3; TRBD2 matches at 7 bases. The trim removed 1 base at V and 0 bases at J, leaving 7 bases unmatched. The germline V gene encodes CDR1 SGHAT and CDR2 FQNNGV. The CDR3 is 17 residues long. In DNA form, the CDR3 reads TGTGCCAGCAGCTTAGTACCGGGGGGTACTAGCACAGATACGCAGTATTTT. As protein: CASSLVPGGTSTDTQYF.

This clonotype occurred a few times. The gene calls are TRBV3-1 and TRBJ2-3; TRBD2 aligns across 12 bases. V gave up 4 bases and J gave up 6 bases; unmatched junction bases: 14. This CDR3 is 18 amino acids long. Germline lookup yields CDR1 LGHDT and CDR2 YNNKEL (reference sequence). CDR3: CASSRAGQLAGGADTQYF. As DNA, the CDR3 is TGTGCCAGCAGCCGCGCAGGGCAACTAGCGGGGGGAGCGGATACGCAGTATTTT.

J is TRBJ1-1 and V is TRBV5-6; D gene ambiguous. The germline V gene encodes CDR1 SGHDT and CDR2 YYEEEE. Trimming took off 0 bases at V and 2 bases at J, with 11 bases between the two ends. This CDR3 contains 15 residues. This CDR3 is CASSLAPGGNTEAFF. The CDR3 region has the DNA TGTGCCAGCAGCTTGGCCCCAGGCGGAAACACTGAAGCTTTCTTT.

This clonotype was seen a few times. V and J are TRBV6-5 and TRBJ2-7, with D perhaps TRBD1 (6 bases). The CDR3 sequence is 14 residues long. Trimming took 4 bases from V and 1 from J, leaving 11 bases between them. Per the germline V gene, CDR1 is MNHEY and CDR2 is SVGAGI. The CDR3: CASSWGQTSYEQYF. CDR3 DNA sequence: TGTGCCAGCAGTTGGGGGCAGACTTCCTACGAGCAGTACTTC.

This chain joins TRBV5-6 and TRBJ2-2; 7 bases align to TRBD1. This CDR3 has 15 amino acids. After removal of 0 bases from V and 7 bases from J, the junction contained 6 bases not matched to a gene. The germline V gene has CDR1 SGHDT and CDR2 YYEEEE. This CDR3 reads CASSLERGQYGELFF. For the CDR3, the DNA is TGTGCCAGCAGCTTGGAAAGGGGGCAATACGGGGAGCTGTTTTTT.

V usage is TRBV4-1 and J usage is TRBJ2-7; D gene uncertain. Per the germline V gene, CDR1 is MGHRA and CDR2 is YSYEKL. This CDR3 contains 15 residues. The V and J ends lost 5 bases and 1 base respectively, with 15 bases between them. CDR3 coding DNA: TGCGCCAGCAGCACCTTAACCGGCTTTTCCTACGAGCAGTACTTC. Protein sequence: CASSTLTGFSYEQYF.

This clonotype was seen a handful of times. The rearrangement uses TRBV7-8 and TRBJ2-1; 8 bases agree with TRBD2. The germline V gene has CDR1 SGHVS and CDR2 FQNEAQ. The CDR3 is 16 amino acids. With V trimmed by 5 bases and J by 7 bases, 13 bases remained unmatched. The CDR3 protein is CASSPLERGFGNEQFF. The DNA for the CDR3 is TGTGCCAGCAGCCCCCTCGAGCGGGGGTTCGGAAATGAGCAGTTCTTC.

The chain uses TRBV10-3 and TRBJ2-5, with 8 bases lining up with TRBD1. CDR1 and CDR2 from the germline V gene are ENHRY and SYGVKD. After removal of 8 bases from V and 1 base from J, the junction contained 6 bases not matched to a gene. CDR3 length: 14 amino acids. The CDR3 coding sequence is TGTGCCATCGGGGGACAGGCGCTCCAAGAGACCCAGTACTTC. This sequence encodes CAIGGQALQETQYF.

This clonotype was detected only a few times. The chain combines TRBV28 with TRBJ1-6; the D is unclear. Germline CDR1 is MDHEN and CDR2 is SYDVKM. V lost 5 bases, J lost 7 bases, and 15 bases lay in between. The CDR3 has 15 residues. CDR3 protein: CASSPPLGKNSPLHF. CDR3 sequence (DNA): TGTGCCAGCAGTCCTCCCCTGGGGAAGAATTCACCCCTCCACTTT.

This clonotype was recorded once. The chain carries TRBV29-1 and TRBJ2-2, with D unresolved. Trimming shortened V by 6 bases and J by 5 bases, and 13 bases separated the two germline ends. Germline V lookup: CDR1 SQVTM, CDR2 ANQGSEA. This CDR3 is built from 13 residues. The CDR3, as DNA: TGCAGCGTCGCAAGGTTAAGGACCGGGGAGCTGTTTTTT. Translation gives CSVARLRTGELFF.

This clonotype was seen a few times. V and J are TRBV28 and TRBJ2-5; D possibly matches TRBD1 or TRBD2 (5 bases each). The CDR3 length is 17 residues. The germline V gene encodes CDR1 MDHEN and CDR2 SYDVKM. The V end was cut by 5 bases, the J end by 4 bases, with 23 bases between. The CDR3 loop reads CASSPPHVGQGGETQYF. The DNA for the CDR3 is TGTGCCAGCAGTCCTCCCCACGTCGGACAAGGAGGAGAGACCCAGTACTTC.

This chain uses TRBV9 with TRBJ2-1; 8 nucleotides align to TRBD1. The CDR3 contains 16 residues. With V trimmed by 4 bases and J by 4 bases, 10 bases remained unmatched. In germline, CDR1 is SGDLS, CDR2 YYNGEE. The CDR3 here is CASSPPTGAHYNEQFF. In DNA, the CDR3 is TGTGCCAGCAGCCCCCCGACAGGGGCGCATTACAATGAGCAGTTCTTC.

This clonotype was seen only a few times. This chain joins TRBV12-3 or TRBV12-4 and TRBJ2-3; TRBD1 might be the D (5 bases). There are 14 residues in the CDR3. V was pared by 4 bases and J by 0 bases, with 8 bases between. The CDR3 reads CASSSTVSTDTQYF. In nucleotides, the CDR3 is TGTGCCAGCAGTTCGACAGTTAGCACAGATACGCAGTATTTT.

The CDR3 sequence: CASRLNGQGGNSPLHF. DNA for the CDR3: TGTGCCAGCAGACTAAACGGACAGGGTGGGAATTCACCCCTCCACTTT. The chain has TRBV2 and TRBJ1-6; 8 bases are a match to TRBD1. This CDR3 region has 16 residues. Germline V gene data show CDR1 as SNHLY and CDR2 as FYNNEI. V gave up 6 bases and J gave up 7 bases; unmatched junction bases: 11. Drawing the rest from reference TRBV2 and TRBJ1-6, the complete variable domain is EPEVTQTPSHQVTQMGQEVILRCVPISNHLYFYWYRQILGQKVEFLVSFYNNEISEKSEIFDDQFSVERPDGSNFTLKIRSTKLEDSAMYFCASRLNGQGGNSPLHFGNGTRLTVT.

The chain combines TRBV5-1 with TRBJ2-7; 8 nucleotides line up with TRBD1. After removal of 4 bases from V and 3 bases from J, the junction contained 9 bases not matched to a gene. This CDR3 contains 15 residues. The V gene's germline CDR1 is SGHRS and CDR2 YFSETQ. Here the CDR3 DNA reads TGCGCCAGCAGCAGATTGACAGGGGACCTCTACGAGCAGTACTTC. Its protein product is CASSRLTGDLYEQYF.

This chain's CDR3 is CAIGSGRGTQYF. CDR3 nucleotides: TGTGCCATCGGTTCAGGGAGAGGGACCCAGTACTTC. V and J are TRBV10-3 and TRBJ2-5; D is tentatively TRBD1 or TRBD2 (5 bases each). Looked up from germline, CDR1 is ENHRY and CDR2 is SYGVKD. Trimming removed 8 bases from V and 7 bases from J, with 14 bases in between. The CDR3 length is 12 residues.

The chain carries TRBV5-1 and TRBJ2-7; a possible D gene is TRBD1 (5 bases). Germline CDR1 and CDR2: SGHRS and YFSETQ. Between the trimmed V and J ends, which lost 0 bases and 0 bases, there was a span of 10 bases. This CDR3 region has 15 residues. DNA for the CDR3: TGCGCCAGCAGCTTGGAAAAGGGGTTCTCCTACGAGCAGTACTTC. Translated: CASSLEKGFSYEQYF.

This clonotype was detected a few times. Here the CDR3 reads CASSVRGQGTSYEQYF. The CDR3 region has the DNA TGTGCCAGCAGCGTTCGCGGACAGGGAACGTCCTACGAGCAGTACTTC. V is TRBV7-2 and J is TRBJ2-7; 8 nucleotides match TRBD1. With V trimmed by 5 bases and J by 1 base, 10 bases remained unmatched. The CDR3 totals 16 residues. Germline V gene lookup returns CDR1 SGHTA and CDR2 FQGNSA.

The gene calls are TRBV20-1 and TRBJ2-1; 7 nucleotides align to TRBD1. V gave up 2 bases and J gave up 7 bases; unmatched junction bases: 8. This CDR3 has 14 amino acids. Germline V lookup: CDR1 DFQATT, CDR2 SNEGSKA (reference sequence). The CDR3 sequence is CSARYRGHNNEQFF. In nucleotides, the CDR3 is TGCAGTGCTAGATACAGGGGTCACAATAATGAGCAGTTCTTC.

The V gene is TRBV3-1, the J gene TRBJ2-3, with 10 bases that match TRBD2. The J segment lost 1 base and the V segment lost 1 base, leaving 2 bases of the junction unmatched. Germline V gives CDR1 LGHDT, CDR2 YNNKEL (reference sequence). This CDR3 is built from 16 residues. DNA of the CDR3: TGTGCCAGCAGCCAAGGGAGCGGGGGGGGCACAGATACGCAGTATTTT. This translates into CASSQGSGGGTDTQYF.